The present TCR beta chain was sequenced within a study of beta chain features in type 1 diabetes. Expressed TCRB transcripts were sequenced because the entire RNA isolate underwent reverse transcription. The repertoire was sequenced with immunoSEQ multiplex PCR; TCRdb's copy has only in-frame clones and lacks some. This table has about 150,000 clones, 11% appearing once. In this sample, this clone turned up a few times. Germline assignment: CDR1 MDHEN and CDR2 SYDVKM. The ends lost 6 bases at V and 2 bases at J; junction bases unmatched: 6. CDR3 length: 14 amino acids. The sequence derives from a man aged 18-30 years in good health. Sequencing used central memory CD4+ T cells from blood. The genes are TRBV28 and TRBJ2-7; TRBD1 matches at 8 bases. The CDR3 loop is CASSWGDRPYEQYF. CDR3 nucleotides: TGTGCCAGCAGCTGGGGGGACAGGCCCTACGAGCAGTACTTC.